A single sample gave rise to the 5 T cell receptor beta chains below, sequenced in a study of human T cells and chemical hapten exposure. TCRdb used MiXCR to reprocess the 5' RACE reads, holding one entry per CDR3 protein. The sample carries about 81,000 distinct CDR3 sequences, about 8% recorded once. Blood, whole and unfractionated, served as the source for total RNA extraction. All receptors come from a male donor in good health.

CDR3 DNA: TGTGCCAGCAGCCCCGGACAGGTGGATAATTCACCCCTCCACTTT. Its protein is CASSPGQVDNSPLHF. This rearrangement joins TRBV7-3 to TRBJ1-6; 7 bases agree with TRBD1. This CDR3 has 15 amino acids. Trimming at V came to 5 bases and at J to 5 bases, leaving 6 bases not matched to a gene. Germline assignment: CDR1 SGHTA and CDR2 FQGTGA.

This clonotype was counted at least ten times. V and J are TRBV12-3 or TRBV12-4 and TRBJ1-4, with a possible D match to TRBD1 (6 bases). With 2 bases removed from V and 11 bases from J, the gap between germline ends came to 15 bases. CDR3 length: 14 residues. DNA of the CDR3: TGTGCCAGCAGTTTATCAGGGGCTGGGGACAAACTGTTTTTT. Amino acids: CASSLSGAGDKLFF.

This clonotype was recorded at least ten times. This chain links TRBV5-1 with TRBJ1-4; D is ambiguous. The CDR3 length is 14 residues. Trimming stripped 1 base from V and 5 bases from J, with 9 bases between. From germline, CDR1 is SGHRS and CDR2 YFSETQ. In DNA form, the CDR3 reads TGCGCCAGCAGCTTGTCTCGCTCAAATGAAAAACTGTTTTTT. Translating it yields CASSLSRSNEKLFF. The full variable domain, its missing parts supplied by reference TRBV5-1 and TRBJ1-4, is KAGVTQTPRYLIKTRGQQVTLSCSPISGHRSVSWYQQTPGQGLQFLFEYFSETQRNKGNFPGRFSGRQFSNSRSEMNVSTLELGDSALYLCASSLSRSNEKLFFGSGTQLSVL.

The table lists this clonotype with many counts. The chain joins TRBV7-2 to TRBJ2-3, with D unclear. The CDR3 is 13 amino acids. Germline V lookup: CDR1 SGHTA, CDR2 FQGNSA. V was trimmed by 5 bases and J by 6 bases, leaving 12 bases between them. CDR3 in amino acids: CASSPAQTDTQYF. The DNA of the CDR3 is TGTGCCAGCAGCCCAGCCCAGACGGATACGCAGTATTTT.

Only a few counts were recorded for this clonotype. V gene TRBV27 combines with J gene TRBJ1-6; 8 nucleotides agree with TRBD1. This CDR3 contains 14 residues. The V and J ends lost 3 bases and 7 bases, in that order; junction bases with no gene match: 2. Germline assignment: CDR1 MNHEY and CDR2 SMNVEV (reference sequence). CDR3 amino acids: CASSFRTGNSPLHF. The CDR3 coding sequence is TGTGCCAGCAGTTTTCGGACAGGGAATTCACCCCTCCACTTT.